These 24 T cell receptor beta chains were all obtained from the same sample, sequenced in a study of Ad26.COV2.S vaccination and SARS-CoV-2 variants. This table comes from immunoSEQ multiplex PCR, and its TCRdb copy is limited to in-frame clones, with some not included. The sample carries roughly 700,000 clones, roughly 90% recorded once. Described treatment: around 19 received Ad26.COV2.S at low or high dose, single or two shots; roughly five received placebo; per-sample allocation not given. Sampling was done on day 63 after the first vaccine or placebo injection. The source material was peripheral blood, sampled in a trial of Ad26.COV2.S vaccine versus placebo. The receptors were sampled from a person between 18 and 60 years old who received the Ad26.COV2.S COVID-19 vaccine or a placebo.

This sequence joins TRBV7-9 and TRBJ2-7, with TRBD1 matching over 10 bases. Germline V gene sequence: CDR1 SEHNR, CDR2 FQNEAQ (reference sequence). J lost 6 bases, V lost 3 bases, and 5 bases had no gene match. CDR3 length: 14 amino acids. The CDR3: CASSFGTGEREQYF. The CDR3 DNA reads TGTGCCAGCAGCTTTGGGACAGGGGAGCGCGAGCAGTACTTC. Full variable domain (rest looked up from reference TRBV7-9 and TRBJ2-7): DTGVSQNPRHKITKRGQNVTFRCDPISEHNRLYWYRQTLGQGPEFLTYFQNEAQLEKSRLLSDRFSAERPKGSFSTLEIQRTEQGDSAMYLCASSFGTGEREQYFGPGTRLTVT.

V gene TRBV5-6 combines with J gene TRBJ1-5; no firm D call. V lost 1 base to trimming and J lost 4 bases, with 9 bases between them. Germline CDR1 SGHDT, CDR2 YYEEEE. The CDR3 sequence is 14 residues long. The DNA of the CDR3 is TGTGCCAGCAGCTTGTACAGAGTAAATCAGCCCCAGCATTTT. Encoded protein: CASSLYRVNQPQHF.

This sequence joins TRBV19 and TRBJ1-2; tentatively, D is TRBD1 (5 bases). From germline, CDR1 is LNHDA and CDR2 SQIVND (reference sequence). This CDR3 region has 14 residues. Trimming left V 5 bases short and J 4 bases short, with 14 bases between. CDR3 DNA sequence: TGTGCCAGTAGTTTGACGGGGCAGATCTATGGCTACACCTTC. Its translation: CASSLTGQIYGYTF. The full variable domain, rest sourced from reference TRBV19 and TRBJ1-2, is DGGITQSPKYLFRKEGQNVTLSCEQNLNHDAMYWYRQDPGQGLRLIYYSQIVNDFQKGDIAEGYSVSREKKESFPLTVTSAQKNPTAFYLCASSLTGQIYGYTFGSGTRLTVV.

The gene calls are TRBV5-5 and TRBJ1-2, with D perhaps matching TRBD1 (5 bases). The CDR3 extends over 12 amino acids. The V end was cut by 7 bases, the J end by 8 bases, with 15 bases between. CDR1 and CDR2 (germline): SGHKS, YYEKEE (reference sequence). The CDR3 loop is CASAGGAQGYTF. CDR3 bases: TGTGCCAGCGCCGGTGGGGCGCAGGGCTACACCTTC. The variable domain in full, with the rest retrieved from reference TRBV5-5 and TRBJ1-2, is DAGVTQSPTHLIKTRGQQVTLRCSPISGHKSVSWYQQVLGQGPQFIFQYYEKEERGRGNFPDRFSARQFPNYSSELNVNALLLGDSALYLCASAGGAQGYTFGSGTRLTVV.

This clone has only one observation. This sequence joins TRBV14 and TRBJ2-5; D gene unclear. V gave up 4 bases and J gave up 2 bases, with 8 bases separating them. The CDR3 has 13 amino acids. CDR1 is SGHDN and CDR2 is FVKESK in the germline V gene. The CDR3 region is CASSPRLQETQYF. The CDR3 DNA reads TGTGCCAGCAGCCCAAGGTTACAAGAGACCCAGTACTTC.

In its sample, this clone was seen a few times. This same CDR3 is encoded by further DNA sequences in the sample. The chain links TRBV4-1 to TRBJ1-5; D perhaps matches TRBD1 (5 bases). The CDR3 consists of 13 residues. From germline, CDR1 is MGHRA and CDR2 YSYEKL. V lost 0 bases and J 7 bases, leaving 7 bases between the germline ends. In nucleotides, the CDR3 is TGCGCCAGCAGCCAAGAGGGGGGGCAGCCCCAGCATTTT. Protein product: CASSQEGGQPQHF.

This clone was counted a single time. The genes are TRBV6-2 or TRBV6-3 and TRBJ2-7; no reliable D call. Between the trimmed V and J ends, which lost 6 bases and 2 bases, there was a span of 8 bases. Germline CDR1 MNHEY, CDR2 SVGEGT. CDR3 length equals 12 residues. The CDR3, as DNA: TGTGCCAGCAGCTTACTCGCCTACGAGCAGTACTTC. It translates to CASSLLAYEQYF.

V and J are TRBV30 and TRBJ2-5; D possibly corresponds to TRBD1 (6 bases). The V end was cut by 1 base, the J end by 4 bases, with 13 bases between. The CDR3 has 14 amino acids. Germline V CDR1 and CDR2: GTSNPN, SVGIG (reference sequence). The CDR3, as DNA: TGTGCCTGGAGTGCCTACAGGGCAGGAGAGACCCAGTACTTC. It codes for CAWSAYRAGETQYF. The full variable domain, rest sourced from reference TRBV30 and TRBJ2-5, is SQTIHQWPATLVQPVGSPLSLECTVEGTSNPNLYWYRQAAGRGLQLLFYSVGIGQISSEVPQNLSASRPQDRQFILSSKKLLLSDSGFYLCAWSAYRAGETQYFGPGTRLLVL.

Details on this clone: Within the sample, other DNA sequences also encode this same CDR3. The rearrangement uses TRBV24-1 and TRBJ2-2; D possibly uses TRBD1 or TRBD2 (5 bases each). V was trimmed by 4 bases and J by 2 bases, leaving 10 bases between them. The CDR3 loop spans 15 amino acids. In germline, CDR1 is KGHDR, CDR2 SFDVKD. The CDR3 bases are TGTGCCACCAGTGACTCCGGGACCAACACCGGGGAGCTGTTTTTT. This encodes CATSDSGTNTGELFF.

The V call is TRBV7-2, the J call TRBJ1-5; D is unclear. Trimming shortened V by 2 bases and J by 1 base, and 9 bases separated the two germline ends. CDR3 length: 15 residues. From germline, CDR1 is SGHTA and CDR2 FQGNSA. The CDR3 region is CASSLSWESNQPQHF. As DNA, the CDR3 is TGTGCCAGCAGCTTATCATGGGAAAGCAATCAGCCCCAGCATTTT.

The chain is built from TRBV4-3 and TRBJ1-1; D unresolved. Germline-derived CDR1 and CDR2 are LGHNA and YSLEER. The CDR3 has 15 amino acids. Trimming took 0 bases from V and 1 from J, leaving 9 bases between them. The CDR3 sequence: CASSQDTGWNTEAFF. DNA for the CDR3: TGCGCCAGCAGCCAAGATACGGGGTGGAACACTGAAGCTTTCTTT.

The genes are TRBV30 and TRBJ2-6, with D uncertain. This CDR3 spans 12 amino acids. Germline CDR1 is GTSNPN and CDR2 is SVGIG (reference sequence). V lost 5 bases and J 2 bases, leaving 4 bases between the germline ends. CDR3 coding DNA: TGTGCCTGGGGCCCTGGGGCCAACGTCCTGACTTTC. Protein: CAWGPGANVLTF.

The CDR3 DNA reads as TGTGCCTGGACACTAGGAAGGGACTACGAGCAGTACTTC. This codes for CAWTLGRDYEQYF. The chain is built from TRBV30 and TRBJ2-7, with a possible D match to TRBD2 (5 bases). Trimming stripped 4 bases from V and 3 bases from J, with 13 bases between. There are 13 residues in the CDR3. The V gene's germline CDR1 is GTSNPN and CDR2 SVGIG (reference sequence).

This clone was counted once. The rearrangement uses TRBV30 and TRBJ2-1; 10 bases line up with TRBD2. This CDR3 region has 15 residues. With 3 bases clipped from V and 6 bases from J, the junction kept 8 bases outside the gene matches. Germline V gene lookup returns CDR1 GTSNPN and CDR2 SVGIG (reference sequence). CDR3 nucleotides: TGTGCCTGGAGAATTACCAGCGGGAGGGCCAATGAGCAGTTCTTC. Residues: CAWRITSGRANEQFF.

V usage is TRBV28 and J usage is TRBJ2-7; D could derive from TRBD1 or TRBD2 (5 bases each). CDR1 MDHEN and CDR2 SYDVKM come from the germline V gene. V lost 4 bases and J lost 6, with 16 bases in between. There are 14 residues in the CDR3. The CDR3 protein is CASSSGAQMAEQYF. CDR3 nucleotide sequence: TGTGCCAGCAGTTCCGGGGCCCAGATGGCCGAGCAGTACTTC.

In DNA, the CDR3 is TGTGCCAGCAGTTCCACAGGGAATGAGCAGTTCTTC. Its protein is CASSSTGNEQFF. The V and J genes are TRBV27 and TRBJ2-1; D might be TRBD1 (6 bases). The germline gives CDR1 MNHEY, CDR2 SMNVEV (reference sequence). Trimming stripped 4 bases from V and 7 bases from J, with 8 bases between. This CDR3 contains 12 residues.

The genes are TRBV19 and TRBJ2-2, with 9 bases aligning to TRBD2. Germline-derived CDR1 and CDR2 are LNHDA and SQIVND (reference sequence). The CDR3 has 15 residues. Trimming at V came to 7 bases and at J to 5 bases, leaving 8 bases not matched to a gene. The CDR3, as DNA: TGTGCCAGTACGGTCGCGCGGGAGGGGACCGGGGAGCTGTTTTTT. Amino acids: CASTVAREGTGELFF. Combining the CDR3 with reference TRBV19 and TRBJ2-2 gives the whole variable domain DGGITQSPKYLFRKEGQNVTLSCEQNLNHDAMYWYRQDPGQGLRLIYYSQIVNDFQKGDIAEGYSVSREKKESFPLTVTSAQKNPTAFYLCASTVAREGTGELFFGEGSRLTVL.

This chain uses TRBV9 with TRBJ1-1; D unresolved. In germline, CDR1 is SGDLS, CDR2 YYNGEE. The CDR3 has 14 amino acids. Trimming took 0 bases from V and 1 from J, leaving 7 bases between them. For the CDR3, the DNA is TGTGCCAGCAGCGTAGCTGACCCGAACACTGAAGCTTTCTTT. Its translation is CASSVADPNTEAFF. Using reference TRBV9 and TRBJ1-1 for the parts outside the CDR3, the full variable domain is DSGVTQTPKHLITATGQRVTLRCSPRSGDLSVYWYQQSLDQGLQFLIQYYNGEERAKGNILERFSAQQFPDLHSELNLSSLELGDSALYFCASSVADPNTEAFFGQGTRLTVV.

This clone was found once. J is TRBJ2-6 and V is TRBV18; 8 bases line up with TRBD1. J lost 1 base, V lost 4 bases, and 3 bases had no gene match. This CDR3 is 16 amino acids long. From germline, CDR1 is KGHSH and CDR2 LQKENI. The CDR3 nucleotides are TGTGCCAGCTCACTGACAGGGGTATCTGGGGCCAACGTCCTGACTTTC. As protein: CASSLTGVSGANVLTF.

The chain carries TRBV5-1 and TRBJ2-5; perhaps TRBD2 as D (6 bases). The CDR3 spans 13 residues. V dropped 3 bases and J dropped 2 bases, with 8 bases sitting between them. Looked up from germline, CDR1 is SGHRS and CDR2 is YFSETQ. The CDR3 sequence is CASSSGTQETQYF. Written as DNA, the CDR3 is TGCGCCAGCAGCTCCGGGACTCAAGAGACCCAGTACTTC.

V gene TRBV29-1 combines with J gene TRBJ1-1; D not resolved. The V end was cut by 3 bases, the J end by 5 bases, with 7 bases between. There are 11 residues in the CDR3. Germline V gene sequence: CDR1 SQVTM, CDR2 ANQGSEA. CDR3 DNA: TGCAGCGTTGAGGTGCGGACTGAAGCTTTCTTT. Translated, it gives CSVEVRTEAFF. The full variable domain, rest sourced from reference TRBV29-1 and TRBJ1-1, is SAVISQKPSRDICQRGTSLTIQCQVDSQVTMMFWYRQQPGQSLTLIATANQGSEATYESGFVIDKFPISRPNLTFSTLTVSNMSPEDSSIYLCSVEVRTEAFFGQGTRLTVV.

A few counts support this clone. This sequence joins TRBV3-1 (or the pseudogene TRBV3-2) and TRBJ1-1; D gene uncertain. V dropped 1 base and J dropped 6 bases, with 9 bases sitting between them. CDR3 size: 13 residues. CDR1 and CDR2 (germline): LGHDT, YNNKEL (reference sequence). This CDR3 reads CASSQGVFAEAFF. For the CDR3, the DNA is TGTGCCAGCAGCCAAGGCGTATTCGCTGAAGCTTTCTTT.

The gene calls are TRBV6-5 and TRBJ1-1; perhaps TRBD1 as D (5 bases). This CDR3 has 15 residues. V lost 5 bases and J 4 bases, leaving 17 bases between the germline ends. Germline lookup yields CDR1 MNHEY and CDR2 SVGAGI. As DNA, the CDR3 is TGTGCCAGCAGTCCTCCCGACAGAAGAGTCACTGAAGCTTTCTTT. This gives the protein CASSPPDRRVTEAFF.

The rearrangement links TRBV19 to TRBJ1-6; 8 bases match TRBD1. The CDR3 is made up of 15 amino acids. The ends lost 9 bases at V and 0 bases at J; junction bases unmatched: 4. CDR1 and CDR2 from the germline V gene are LNHDA and SQIVND (reference sequence). The CDR3 loop reads CASRQGSSYNSPLHF. CDR3 DNA sequence: TGTGCCAGCCGACAGGGGAGCTCCTATAATTCACCCCTCCACTTT.